These T cell receptor beta chains were read from a single sample in a study of blood T cell repertoires in COVID-19. The table came from immunoSEQ multiplex PCR; TCRdb's copy has only in-frame clones and leaves some out. The sample has fewer than 85,000 clones; approximately 84% are singletons. The specimen sequenced was peripheral blood. The receptor source for this set is a human donor in a cohort sampled during active COVID-19. The CDR3 runs from the conserved cysteine through the conserved F or W.

V gene | CDR3 protein
TRBV13 | CASSLGLAGPYEQYF
TRBV7-9 | CASSLQGGNTGELFF
TRBV19 | CASSDPYRGHEQFF
TRBV18 | CASSPDLNTEAFF
TRBV3-1/TRBV3-2 | CASSPSGGQETQYF
TRBV7-9 | CASSLAQKGEDEQFF
TRBV14 | CASSQTFPGQFQQFF
TRBV7-8 | CASSLSGRSYEQYF
TRBV6-5 | CATRLGVGTEAFF
TRBV10-3 | CAISGGTGPSEAFF
TRBV29-1 | CSVLKTGPANEQFF
TRBV4-1 | CASSPLEGLRLETQYF
TRBV19 | CASSIDYRGRWMNTEAFF
TRBV4-3 | CASSQDSTAYEQYF
TRBV7-3 | CASSSSPGTVGAGELFF
TRBV2 | CASSSGGPQTDTQYF
TRBV28 | CASSLNQGAAIGSTLHF
TRBV29-1 | CSARTGNTEAFF
TRBV7-9 | CASSFAGNTEAFF
TRBV19 | CASSMVRNTGELFF
TRBV15 | CATSRVHPGQGKETQYF
TRBV7-9 | CASSLDRGKNEKLFF
TRBV29-1 | CSVRPAGTTDTQYF
TRBV11-1 | CASTQGTGSFEQYF
TRBV24-1 | CATSEGVKGGAMVETQYF
TRBV6-5 | CASSYGGTYTEAFF
TRBV7-9 | CASSLVGVAGVF
TRBV28 | CASSPPTGLINPKLFF
TRBV19 | CASTLTGTTNTGELFF
TRBV18 | CASSPQGGNTEAFF
TRBV7-8 | CASSMGQFQETQYF
TRBV3-1/TRBV3-2 | CASSQDPDRPYGYTF
TRBV3-1/TRBV3-2 | CASSNRGGNTIYF
TRBV24-1 | CATSDPPGHSAEAFF
TRBV7-9 | CASSQQSNTEAFF
TRBV6-5 | CASSLDRANTEAFF
TRBV6-5 | CASSYLAGSTDTQYF
TRBV6-1 | CASSDPGTANYEQYF
TRBV27 | CASSTPGGGKLFF
TRBV7-9 | CASSFDAGYGYTF
TRBV27 | CASSFHGQGRGYTF
TRBV6-6 | CASSYAGWYGYTF
TRBV25-1 | CAAEVVGTAGELFF
TRBV6-5 | CASSYSRQGINGYTF
TRBV9 | CASSPIGGDEETQYF
TRBV27 | CASSFGGAPYEQYF
TRBV6-2/TRBV6-3 | CASSYSKDFSDGYTF
TRBV7-2 | CASSLDGKELFF
TRBV11-2 | CASAADSYEQYF
TRBV5-4 | CASSLWTGGTGELFF
TRBV29-1 | CSGRTGPNQPQHF
TRBV11-2 | CASSFKLREMGRWTDTQYF
TRBV6-1 | CASSEDRRLGYTF
TRBV7-2 | CASSLGPGDDGYTF